The T cell receptor beta chain described here comes from a study of CD8 T cells in ankylosing spondylitis. Each CDR3 protein is one row after TCRdb ran MiXCR on the 5' RACE reads. The table shows around 340,000 distinct CDR3 sequences, with about 15% occurring only once. Trimming stripped 6 bases from V and 5 bases from J, with 16 bases between. The CDR3 is 14 residues long. Germline V gene data show CDR1 as SEHNR and CDR2 as FQNEAQ (reference sequence). V gene TRBV7-9 combines with J gene TRBJ2-5; D gene ambiguous. Material for sequencing was blood, either unsorted or a sorted T cell fraction (not recorded which). This TCR came from a male donor with ankylosing spondylitis or in good health (not recorded which). The CDR3 DNA is TGTGCCAGCAGTCAAATCATGACGGAGGAGACCCAGTACTTC. Residues: CASSQIMTEETQYF. The full variable domain, rest sourced from reference TRBV7-9 and TRBJ2-5, is DTGVSQNPRHKITKRGQNVTFRCDPISEHNRLYWYRQTLGQGPEFLTYFQNEAQLEKSRLLSDRFSAERPKGSFSTLEIQRTEQGDSAMYLCASSQIMTEETQYFGPGTRLLVL.